The 2 T cell receptor beta chains presented below share a single source sample, sequenced in a study of follicular helper T cells after annual influenza vaccination listed by TCRdb under 2017. Sample time point, as interpreted from the label and publication: 2014-2015 season, pre-vaccination. The library was built by means of the immunoSEQ multiplex PCR assay. The source is immuneACCESS, and TCRdb retained only in-frame sequences with V and J called. Part of the clones is not carried over; for the studies checked, unresolved V genes explain less than half of this, and the remainder is unexplained. The sample table lists a few thousand clones, 79% of them with a count of one. Around 1.4% of the sample goes to the ten largest clones. Sample: CXCR5+ CD38- circulating T follicular helper cells from blood, taken on the day of influenza vaccination. Reading the label with the study, this specimen's cell subset or site is: circulating Tfh, non-naive CD4+CXCR5+PD-1+ (ICOS+CD38+ or ICOS-CD38-). Every receptor here comes from an adult who received the influenza vaccine.

This chain links TRBV30 with TRBJ2-5, with TRBD2 identical over 7 bases. This CDR3 has 12 amino acids. The germline V gene has CDR1 GTSNPN and CDR2 SVGIG (reference sequence). The J segment lost 9 bases and the V segment lost 4 bases, leaving 8 bases of the junction unmatched. DNA for the CDR3: TGTGCCTGGACTGTGGGGGGGGTGGCCCAGTACTTC. This encodes CAWTVGGVAQYF.

The rearrangement links TRBV7-2 to TRBJ1-3; the match to TRBD1 covers 7 bases. After removal of 5 bases from V and 1 base from J, the junction contained 5 bases not matched to a gene. The CDR3 covers 15 residues. Germline values: CDR1 SGHTA, CDR2 FQGNSA. The DNA of the CDR3 is TGTGCCAGCAGCGACCGACAGGGTTCTGGAAACACCATATATTTT. Its protein product is CASSDRQGSGNTIYF.